The 18 T cell receptor beta chains reported below all come from one sample, sequenced in a study of cytomegalovirus exposure and HLA in healthy donors. PCR used 60 Vbeta primers and 13 Jbeta primers. Some clones are missing from TCRdb's copy, which holds only in-frame ones; the method was immunoSEQ multiplex PCR. The sample gives about 160,000 clones, over 70% of which show up once; approximately 3.4% is in the top ten. The sequenced material came from PBMCs. The receptor source for this set is a woman in her forties or fifties in good health and CMV-seropositive.

The chain links TRBV10-1 to TRBJ2-1, with 9 positions matching TRBD1. The CDR3 spans 16 residues. Germline loops: CDR1 WNHNN, CDR2 SYGVQD (reference sequence). Unmatched junction bases numbered 10, after V lost 2 bases and J lost 8 bases. CDR3 amino acids: CASSETGTGLEDEQFF. The CDR3 bases are TGCGCCAGCAGTGAGACAGGGACAGGGCTTGAGGATGAGCAGTTCTTC.

This chain uses TRBV27 with TRBJ2-5, with TRBD2 identical over 15 bases. The CDR3 has 18 residues. Germline V gene data show CDR1 as MNHEY and CDR2 as SMNVEV (reference sequence). V lost 1 base to trimming and J lost 1 base; unmatched junction nucleotides: 4. The DNA of the CDR3 is TGTGCCAGCAGTTTATTGGGGACTAGCGGGGGGCTCCAAGAGACCCAGTACTTC. Amino acid sequence: CASSLLGTSGGLQETQYF.

The gene calls are TRBV29-1 and TRBJ2-7, with 12 bases lining up with TRBD2. Looked up from germline, CDR1 is SQVTM and CDR2 is ANQGSEA. The CDR3 is 13 residues long. V shed 7 bases, J shed 7 bases, and the junction held 8 bases outside the gene matches. The CDR3 DNA follows: TGCAGCGGGAGCCCTAGCGGGAGGGGTGAGCAGTACTTC. Amino acids: CSGSPSGRGEQYF.

The chain combines TRBV5-1 with TRBJ1-1; D is possibly TRBD1 (6 bases). CDR1 and CDR2 from the germline V gene are SGHRS and YFSETQ. The CDR3 is 14 amino acids. The germline V and J ends were trimmed by 0 bases and 5 bases, with 11 bases remaining between them. The CDR3 region has the DNA TGCGCCAGCAGCTTGGACAGGGTGGGGACTGAAGCTTTCTTT. It specifies CASSLDRVGTEAFF.

This clone was observed once. The chain combines TRBV11-2 with TRBJ2-7, with TRBD2 matching over 7 bases. CDR1 is SGHAT and CDR2 is FQNNGV in the germline V gene. V dropped 2 bases and J dropped 7; count of bases not matched to a gene: 2. The CDR3 runs to 12 residues. The CDR3 loop reads CASSLTGREQYF. The DNA for the CDR3 is TGTGCCAGCAGCTTAACCGGGAGGGAGCAGTACTTC.

This rearrangement joins TRBV2 to TRBJ2-7; 8 nucleotides align to TRBD2. This CDR3 contains 14 residues. The trim removed 8 bases at V and 3 bases at J, leaving 9 bases unmatched. Germline V gene lookup returns CDR1 SNHLY and CDR2 FYNNEI. As DNA, the CDR3 is TGTGCCAGCTCACCCGGGGCGGGGGGCTACGAGCAGTACTTC. Its protein product is CASSPGAGGYEQYF.

The rearrangement joins TRBV6-1 to TRBJ2-7, with D maybe TRBD2 (7 bases). Germline V gives CDR1 MNHNS, CDR2 SASEGT. The CDR3 sequence is 15 residues long. Trimming stripped 1 base from V and 1 base from J, with 11 bases between. The CDR3 DNA sequence: TGTGCCAGCAGTGAAGTGGGGGGGCTATCCTACGAGCAGTACTTC. This encodes CASSEVGGLSYEQYF.

V usage is TRBV11-3 and J usage is TRBJ2-2; 8 positions agree with TRBD1. CDR1 and CDR2 from the germline V gene are SGHNT and YENEEA. V was pared by 3 bases and J by 7 bases, with 7 bases of the junction left unmatched. CDR3 length: 15 residues. Here the CDR3 reads CASSFPRGRVGELFF. Written as DNA, the CDR3 is TGTGCCAGCAGCTTTCCCAGGGGGCGGGTCGGGGAGCTGTTTTTT. The full variable domain, in which reference TRBV11-3 and TRBJ2-2 provide the parts outside the CDR3, is EAGVVQSPRYKIIEKKQPVAFWCNPISGHNTLYWYLQNLGQGPELLIRYENEEAVDDSQLPKDRFSAERLKGVDSTLKIQPAELGDSAVYLCASSFPRGRVGELFFGEGSRLTVL.

J is TRBJ1-5 and V is TRBV6-6; D is uncertain. V was shortened by 0 bases and J by 1 base, with 7 bases between the two germline ends. CDR1 is MNHNY, CDR2 SVGAGI, per germline (reference sequence). The CDR3 has 15 residues. The CDR3 region has the DNA TGTGCCAGCAGTTACTCGGCACAGAGCAATCAGCCCCAGCATTTT. Amino acids: CASSYSAQSNQPQHF.

The J gene is TRBJ2-1, the V gene TRBV11-1, with 7 positions matching TRBD2. The CDR3 loop spans 13 amino acids. V shed 5 bases, J shed 8 bases, and the junction held 6 bases outside the gene matches. The germline V gene encodes CDR1 SGHAT and CDR2 FQDESV (reference sequence). CDR3 sequence: CASSPHREDEQFF. DNA for the CDR3: TGTGCCAGCAGCCCCCATCGGGAGGATGAGCAGTTCTTC.

This clone has only a few counts. J is TRBJ2-3 and V is TRBV5-4; 8 bases line up with TRBD1. Germline loops: CDR1 SGHNT, CDR2 YYREEE (reference sequence). The CDR3 has 14 amino acids. The junction had 1 base not matched to a gene; V was cut back by 0 bases and J by 4 bases. This CDR3 is CASSLAGGADTQYF. For the CDR3, the DNA is TGTGCCAGCAGCTTGGCAGGGGGCGCAGATACGCAGTATTTT. Combining the CDR3 with reference TRBV5-4 and TRBJ2-3 gives the whole variable domain ETGVTQSPTHLIKTRGQQVTLRCSSQSGHNTVSWYQQALGQGPQFIFQYYREEENGRGNFPPRFSGLQFPNYSSELNVNALELDDSALYLCASSLAGGADTQYFGPGTRLTVL.

A few counts support this clone. The rearrangement links TRBV7-2 to TRBJ1-5, with D hard to call. CDR3 length: 13 residues. The germline V and J ends were trimmed by 1 base and 5 bases, with 6 bases remaining between them. Germline loops: CDR1 SGHTA, CDR2 FQGNSA. The CDR3 sequence: CASSLDAYQPQHF. CDR3 in DNA: TGTGCCAGCAGCTTAGACGCGTATCAGCCCCAGCATTTT.

A word on this clone: At the DNA level, this CDR3 is encoded by other sequences in the same sample as well. The J gene is TRBJ2-2, the V gene TRBV5-1, with D possibly matching TRBD1 (5 bases). The CDR3 loop spans 14 amino acids. V lost 5 bases and J 5 bases, leaving 13 bases between the germline ends. CDR1 and CDR2 (germline): SGHRS, YFSETQ. CDR3 nucleotides: TGCGCCAGCAGTCTGCAGGGTTATACCGGGGAGCTGTTTTTT. Its protein is CASSLQGYTGELFF.

This clone was seen a few times. J is TRBJ2-7 and V is TRBV30; D remains unclear. Germline CDR1 reads GTSNPN; CDR2 reads SVGIG (reference sequence). V lost 6 bases and J 2 bases, leaving 17 bases between the germline ends. The CDR3 consists of 14 residues. The CDR3 DNA is TGTGCCTGCCACCCACCCGGGTTTGCCTACGAGCAGTACTTC. Residues: CACHPPGFAYEQYF.

The chain joins TRBV27 to TRBJ1-1, with D unclear. The CDR3 extends over 13 amino acids. V lost 6 bases, J lost 4 bases, and 12 bases lay in between. Germline V gene lookup returns CDR1 MNHEY and CDR2 SMNVEV (reference sequence). This CDR3 reads CASSAGSSTEAFF. Here the CDR3 DNA reads TGTGCCAGCAGCGCCGGGTCGAGCACTGAAGCTTTCTTT.

The J gene is TRBJ2-5, the V gene TRBV19, with TRBD1 matching over 12 bases. J gave up 5 bases and V 7 bases, and 11 bases lay outside the gene matches. The CDR3 is 16 residues long. From germline, CDR1 is LNHDA and CDR2 SQIVND (reference sequence). CDR3 in amino acids: CASTLRGQGALETQYF. For the CDR3, the DNA is TGTGCCAGTACCCTGAGGGGACAGGGGGCGTTGGAGACCCAGTACTTC.

The chain combines TRBV19 with TRBJ2-2, with 7 bases fitting TRBD2. The CDR3 is 15 residues long. Germline assignment: CDR1 LNHDA and CDR2 SQIVND (reference sequence). In nucleotides, the CDR3 is TGTGCTACCTCCTTTCCGGGGGGGAACACCGGGGAGCTGTTTTTT. Amino acids: CATSFPGGNTGELFF.

This rearrangement joins TRBV4-1 to TRBJ1-1; D remains ambiguous. The CDR3 is 16 residues long. V was pared by 4 bases and J by 6 bases, with 21 bases between. Looked up from germline, CDR1 is MGHRA and CDR2 is YSYEKL. The CDR3 DNA reads TGCGCCAGCAGCCTCCAGAGGCGGATCGTCGTCCCTGAAGCTTTCTTT. It specifies CASSLQRRIVVPEAFF.